One T cell receptor (beta chain) is described in this entry. The antigen this receptor binds is unknown. The record has no base qualities; no much larger clone is one base away. This same CDR3 is encoded by further DNA sequences in the sample. Using the deep immunoSEQ assay, TCR CDR3 regions were amplified from genomic DNA by multiplex PCR. Extracted genomic DNA from each cell subset was distributed evenly across all wells of several immunoSEQ 96-well plates, and each plate was treated as a replicate. Each replicate PCR for sorted subsets received around 200 ng genomic DNA, equal to 28,000 or so T cell genomes. The purified libraries were quantified using a Qubit 3.0 fluorometer, sized with a Bioanalyzer 2100, and then quantified again using the KAPA Library Quantification kit. Each immunoSEQ 96-well plate was sequenced on its own single-read 150-cycle Illumina NextSeq 550 flow cell. As for the original processing: Because the immunoSEQ output included only junctional sequences and no quality scores, the filtering could not be the same as the filtering used for full-length reads. Sequences were annotated with PyIR, a Python wrapper for IgBLAST v1.9, and V/J genes and CDR3 were assigned using IMGT germline references. Reads were removed for weak V/J assignments (E-value above 1e-6), missing CDR3, stop codons, out-of-frame junctions, or ambiguous translated residues. A V3J clonotype was defined by an identical inferred V gene, J gene, and CDR3 amino acid sequence. To compute the percentage overlap between repertoires, the number of shared unique clonotypes was divided by the size of the smaller repertoire. Three approaches were used to assess repertoire richness: RTK rarefaction, the Chao1 estimator, and Recon v2.1 estimates of unobserved clonotypes. OLGA was used to compute generation probabilities for all TCRbeta clonotypes that the gDNA method yielded from a handful of donors. TCRdb carries this immuneACCESS record with in-frame sequences only. Its versions omit some clonotypes, under half of them owing to an unresolved V gene in the studies checked, with the rest unexplained. D and trimming come from the DNA, and the V and J calls and clone size come from that table. This sample lists around 2.5 million clones; 80% to 95% were detected once. 0.35% to 0.45% of the sample lies in the top ten.

These data come from a study of shared clonotypes between healthy human individuals (dated by TCRdb to about 2020). Notes on the research overall: Two women and three men aged 18 to 49 years were included in the cohort. The study deeply sequenced blood TCR repertoires of five healthy adults to estimate repertoire size and the extent of clonotype sharing between individuals. Between about 0.85 and 8.9 billion PBMCs per donor were obtained by leukapheresis. For each donor, CD4 naive and CD4 memory were each given three plates, CD8 naive was given two plates, and CD8 memory was given one plate. Different laboratories and diverse techniques were used to prepare libraries and sequence TCR repertoires, to increase sequencing depth and limit assay-specific biases.

What the study reported, not specific to this receptor: Compared with non-shared clonotypes, the clonotypes found in all four sorted-subset donors had higher generation probabilities. About 5% of naive CD4, 3.5% of naive CD8, approximately 2% of memory CD4, and approximately 0.4% of memory CD8 clonotypes were shared across a handful of donors. Sampling was restricted to blood, and TCR repertoires in tissues likely differ from the TCR repertoires found in blood. Naive subsets generally had larger estimated clonotype richness than memory subsets. Even with the large sequencing depth, rarefaction of the sorted-subset datasets indicated that sequencing was incomplete. Based on pairwise subsampling, the degree of clonotype sharing among donors was expected to be affected by sequencing depth. Because the study included only a small number of donors, the genetic and exposure-history diversity represented was limited.

From the cysteine through the phenylalanine, the CDR3 covers 13 amino acids. Of all the DNA, just the CDR3 is kept, 39 bases in frame from base 1. V loses 5 bases, J loses 5 bases, and the germline ends lie 13 bases apart. CDR1 and CDR2, looked up from the germline V gene, are SGHRS and YFSETQ. Healthy HIV-negative adults with no recently reported acute infections or vaccinations were included as donors. Only Caucasian adults living in Nashville, Tennessee, USA were represented among the donors. Magnetic negative selection was used to enrich CD4+ T cells, after which naive cells were positively selected on CD45RA and the negative fraction became the memory subset. Blood was obtained by leukapheresis, after which PBMCs were separated by Ficoll-Histopaque density gradient centrifugation and cryopreserved in liquid nitrogen vapor phase. Purity and quantity of every magnetically sorted T cell population were checked by analytical flow cytometry. From each sorted fraction, genomic DNA was isolated and quantified by UV absorbance on a Nanodrop 2000c.

The receptor was derived from a man between 18 and 29 years old in good health. Some clones in this sample may be carry-over from other donors' samples. Rearrangement joined TRBV5-1 to TRBJ2-5; perhaps TRBD2 is the D gene, with 5 bases matching. The sequencing input was naive CD4+ T cells from PBMCs. The cell subset or site label for this specimen denotes: CD45RA+ positively selected. CDR3 sequence: CASSFVPGETQYF. The bases read TGCGCCAGCAGTTTCGTCCCGGGGGAGACCCAGTACTTC.